A selection of T cell receptor beta chains follows, all from one sample in a study of post-analysis software for immune sequencing data. A single record per CDR3 protein comes from TCRdb applying MiXCR to the PCR reads. The sample has 820,000 or so distinct CDR3 sequences; approximately 50% are singletons. The sequenced sample consisted of blood. All receptors derive from a girl between 10 and 17 years old with multiple sclerosis. Each CDR3 is given with its conserved first and last residue. D genes are given only for firm matches. Not every row has a clone size; where given, it reads once, few, many or a size class.

V	D	size	J	DNA	CDR3
TRBV20-1	.	.	TRBJ2-5	TGCAGTGCTAGAGATAGACCTATACCTTTCCAAGGGACCCAGTACTTC	CSARDRPIPFQGTQYF
TRBV7-2	.	.	TRBJ2-4	TGTGCCAGCAGCGAGGGGCTTACCTTAGCCAAAAACATTCAGTACTTC	CASSEGLTLAKNIQYF
TRBV20-1	.	.	TRBJ2-3	TGCAGTGCTAGAGATCGGGAGAGCTACACAGATACGCAGTATTTT	CSARDRESYTDTQYF
TRBV6-5	.	.	TRBJ1-4	TGTGCCAGCAGTTACTTGAAAGGGGAAAAACTGTTTTTT	CASSYLKGEKLFF
TRBV18	TRBD2	.	TRBJ2-1	TGTGCCAGCTCACCCTGGCCAAGCGGGAGGAACAATGAGCAGTTCTTC	CASSPWPSGRNNEQFF
TRBV4-1	TRBD1	.	TRBJ1-2	TGCGCCAGCAGCCATCCAAGACAGGGGAAGGGAGTCTATGGCTACACCTTC	CASSHPRQGKGVYGYTF
TRBV20-1	TRBD2	.	TRBJ2-1	TGCAGTGCTAGAGCGTCCCCGGGGGGTACCTACAATGAGCAGTTCTTC	CSARASPGGTYNEQFF
TRBV20-1	TRBD2	.	TRBJ2-7	TGCAGTGCTAGAGATCTTTTGGGGCTAGCGGGCGCCTACGAGCAGTACTTC	CSARDLLGLAGAYEQYF
TRBV20-1	TRBD2	.	TRBJ2-7	TGCAGTGCTCCCCCGGGACTAGCGGACGAGCAGTACTTC	CSAPPGLADEQYF
TRBV7-9	.	.	TRBJ2-5	TGTGCCAGCAGCTTAGTGCGAGCCTCCGAGACCCAGTACTTC	CASSLVRASETQYF
TRBV7-9	.	.	TRBJ2-1	TGTGCCAGCAGCTTCGAAAATGAGCAGTTCTTC	CASSFENEQFF
TRBV5-1	TRBD2	.	TRBJ2-1	TGCGCCAGCAGCTTCCTAGCGGAGGCCCTCAATGAGCAGTTCTTC	CASSFLAEALNEQFF
TRBV27	.	.	TRBJ1-2	TGTGCCAGCAGTTCGACCGGGATCAACTATGGCTACACCTTC	CASSSTGINYGYTF
TRBV12-3/TRBV12-4	TRBD2	few	TRBJ2-3	TGTGCCAGCAGTGACGGGACTAGCGGGTCGAGAGTGACAGATACGCAGTATTTT	CASSDGTSGSRVTDTQYF
TRBV7-8	.	.	TRBJ2-3	TGTGCCAGCAGCTGGGGGAGCTTCACAGATACGCAGTATTTT	CASSWGSFTDTQYF
TRBV6-1	TRBD2	many	TRBJ2-7	TGTGCCAGCAGTCGCGGGACTAGCGGGAGGGTGCGCCACGAGCAGTACTTC	CASSRGTSGRVRHEQYF
TRBV7-9	.	few	TRBJ2-7	TGTGCCAGCAGCTTAGCTGGCCCCGAGCAGTACTTC	CASSLAGPEQYF
TRBV19	TRBD1	.	TRBJ2-5	TGTGCCAGTAGCGTCGAGACAGGGGAGTCAGAGACCCAGTACTTC	CASSVETGESETQYF
TRBV7-2	.	.	TRBJ1-5	TGTGCCAGCAGCTTCCAGGATACCATTCCGCCCCAGCATTTT	CASSFQDTIPPQHF
TRBV6-5	TRBD1	few	TRBJ2-1	TGTGCCAGCATGGGGAGAAGGGGGCACAATGAGCAGTTCTTC	CASMGRRGHNEQFF
TRBV7-3	.	.	TRBJ2-5	TGTGCCAGCAGCTTAATGCACAGTCAAGAGACCCAGTACTTC	CASSLMHSQETQYF
TRBV10-3	.	once	TRBJ2-5	TGTGCCATAGGGACGAGTCAAGAGACCCAGTACTTC	CAIGTSQETQYF
TRBV6-5	TRBD1	.	TRBJ1-1	TGTGCCAGCAGTTCCCCGGGACAGGGGGCTAACACTGAAGCTTTCTTT	CASSSPGQGANTEAFF
TRBV12-3/TRBV12-4	TRBD2	.	TRBJ2-3	TGTGCCAGCAGGGGGACTAGCGGGCCCCTCAGCACAGATACGCAGTATTTT	CASRGTSGPLSTDTQYF
TRBV20-1	.	few	TRBJ2-5	TGCAGTGCTAGACGAGGGTGGCAAGAGACCCAGTACTTC	CSARRGWQETQYF
TRBV5-5	TRBD1	once	TRBJ1-4	TGTGCCAGCAGTAGAAGACAGGGGGCTATTAATGAAAAACTGTTTTTT	CASSRRQGAINEKLFF
TRBV20-1	.	.	TRBJ1-5	TGCAGTGCTAGTCCGGAGGACTACAGCAATCAGCCCCAGCATTTT	CSASPEDYSNQPQHF
TRBV25-1	.	once	TRBJ2-7	TGTGCCAGCAGTGAAACAGGAGTAGGGTACGAGCAGTACTTC	CASSETGVGYEQYF
TRBV4-1	TRBD2	.	TRBJ2-7	TGCGCCAGCAGCCAACTCAGGGCGGGGGGTGGATCCTACGAGCAGTACTTC	CASSQLRAGGGSYEQYF
TRBV12-5	.	.	TRBJ2-7	TGTGCTAGTGGTCCCCCTAACACCCCCTACGAGCAGTACTTC	CASGPPNTPYEQYF
TRBV5-1	.	few	TRBJ2-5	TGCGCCAGCAGCCCTTGGCCTACCCAAGAGACCCAGTACTTC	CASSPWPTQETQYF
TRBV29-1	TRBD2	few	TRBJ2-1	TGCAGCGCGGGCGGGAGGCCCTCCAATGAGCAGTTCTTC	CSAGGRPSNEQFF
TRBV4-1	.	once	TRBJ2-2	TGCGCCAGCAGCCAAGGTGGGGGCAGGGAGGACACCGGGGAGCTGTTTTTT	CASSQGGGREDTGELFF
TRBV20-1	.	few	TRBJ2-7	TGCAGTGCTAGACCCCTAGAACGGGACGAGCAGTACTTC	CSARPLERDEQYF
TRBV12-3/TRBV12-4	TRBD2	.	TRBJ2-3	TGTGCCAGCAGTTTGGGACTAGCTTTTTCCGGTACGCAGTATTTT	CASSLGLAFSGTQYF
TRBV7-3	.	.	TRBJ1-1	TGTGCCAGCAGCTTAGCGGCGGGGAGAGCTTTCTTT	CASSLAAGRAFF
TRBV5-1	.	.	TRBJ2-7	TGCGCCAGCAGTACAACAGGACCTACCTACGAGCAGTACTTC	CASSTTGPTYEQYF
TRBV29-1	TRBD2	.	TRBJ2-5	TGCAGCGTCCTAGCGGGGGCGCCCGGGGAGACCCAGTACTTC	CSVLAGAPGETQYF
TRBV29-1	.	.	TRBJ2-1	TGCAGCACCCTAGGGGCCGCAACCTACAATGAGCAGTTCTTC	CSTLGAATYNEQFF
TRBV5-6	.	.	TRBJ1-2	TGTGCCAGCAGCTTGAAGTCCGTGGGGTACGGCTACACCTTC	CASSLKSVGYGYTF
TRBV6-5	.	.	TRBJ1-2	TGTGCCAGCAGAGGGGGATACAGGGATGGCTACACCTTC	CASRGGYRDGYTF
TRBV29-1	TRBD2	.	TRBJ2-1	TGCAGCGGGCGACTAGCGGGAGGGCCCAATGAGCAGTTCTTC	CSGRLAGGPNEQFF
TRBV5-1	.	.	TRBJ2-3	TGCGCCAGCAGCCTTGAAGGGCGGGACACAGATACGCAGTATTTT	CASSLEGRDTDTQYF
TRBV5-1	.	.	TRBJ2-7	TGCGCCAGCAGCTTTCCCGACGGGTACGAGCAGTACTTC	CASSFPDGYEQYF
TRBV7-9	.	few	TRBJ1-2	TGTGCCAGCAGCTTAGAGGGGAATCGTGGCTACACCTTC	CASSLEGNRGYTF
TRBV29-1	TRBD2	.	TRBJ2-2	TGCAGCGTGCGGCGCGGGAGAACGGCTACCGGGGAGCTGTTTTTT	CSVRRGRTATGELFF
TRBV29-1	.	.	TRBJ2-1	TGCAGCGTTGTAGGTGGGGCCGGCCCCAAGGGGAATGAGCAGTTCTTC	CSVVGGAGPKGNEQFF
TRBV9	.	.	TRBJ2-7	TGTGCCAGCAGCGTAGAGGTAGGATCCTACGAGCAGTACTTC	CASSVEVGSYEQYF
TRBV20-1	.	.	TRBJ2-4	TGCAGTGCTGAGGCAGGGCTAGCCAAAAACATTCAGTACTTC	CSAEAGLAKNIQYF
TRBV7-9	.	few	TRBJ2-3	TGTGCCAGCAGCTTAGAGTCCCAACCTAGACCAGATACGCAGTATTTT	CASSLESQPRPDTQYF
TRBV20-1	.	few	TRBJ2-7	TGCAGTGCTAGAGATGCCTTCGCGGGGACCTCCTACGAGCAGTACTTC	CSARDAFAGTSYEQYF
TRBV7-8	.	.	TRBJ2-3	TGTGCCAGCAGCCCGACCCTGGGACTCAGCGCAGATACGCAGTATTTT	CASSPTLGLSADTQYF
TRBV11-1	.	.	TRBJ1-1	TGTGCCAGCAGCGGGGGGCAGGGGAGTTGGGGCACTGAAGCTTTCTTT	CASSGGQGSWGTEAFF
TRBV6-1	.	once	TRBJ2-1	TGTGCCAGCACCAGAGCGATAGCCTACAATGAGCAGTTCTTC	CASTRAIAYNEQFF
TRBV12-3/TRBV12-4	.	once	TRBJ1-1	TGTGCCAGCACTACCTGGGGGGGTACGAACACTGAAGCTTTCTTT	CASTTWGGTNTEAFF
TRBV20-1	.	.	TRBJ2-5	TGCAGTGCTAGAACGGACCAAGAGACCCAGTACTTC	CSARTDQETQYF
TRBV6-1	.	.	TRBJ1-1	TGTGCCAGCAGTGAAGCGCCGAGTGGGAACACTGAAGCTTTCTTT	CASSEAPSGNTEAFF
TRBV15	TRBD2	.	TRBJ2-3	TGTGCCACCAGCAGAGAACTAGCGGCTAGCACAGATACGCAGTATTTT	CATSRELAASTDTQYF
TRBV11-1	TRBD1	.	TRBJ2-4	TGTGCCAGCAGCCCCCGGACAGGGGACATTCAGTACTTC	CASSPRTGDIQYF
TRBV6-5	.	.	TRBJ2-1	TGTGCCAGCAGTTACGCTAGCGCAGAGAATGAGCAGTTCTTC	CASSYASAENEQFF